This T cell receptor beta chain derives from a study of cytomegalovirus exposure and HLA in healthy donors. Primers: 60 Vbeta forward and 13 Jbeta reverse. Here immunoSEQ multiplex PCR was the method, and the copy in TCRdb shows in-frame clones only, minus some. Here the sample spans roughly 100,000 clones, around 72% being singletons. Concerning this clone itself: Antigen: not known.

Study-wide points: Among immune exposure information, only CMV serostatus was available. The classifier was said to identify cytomegalovirus status with high specificity and sensitivity.

CDR1 and CDR2 (germline): MDHEN, SYDVKM. The CDR3 has 15 residues. The J segment lost 5 bases and the V segment lost 5 bases, leaving 8 bases of the junction unmatched. This TCR was recovered from a male donor in good health and CMV-seronegative. This chain links TRBV28 with TRBJ1-1; 10 nucleotides align to TRBD1. The sequenced sample was PBMCs. CDR3 nucleotide sequence: TGTGCCAGCAGTGATCTGGACAGGGGGGGAACTGAAGCTTTCTTT. Translation gives CASSDLDRGGTEAFF.